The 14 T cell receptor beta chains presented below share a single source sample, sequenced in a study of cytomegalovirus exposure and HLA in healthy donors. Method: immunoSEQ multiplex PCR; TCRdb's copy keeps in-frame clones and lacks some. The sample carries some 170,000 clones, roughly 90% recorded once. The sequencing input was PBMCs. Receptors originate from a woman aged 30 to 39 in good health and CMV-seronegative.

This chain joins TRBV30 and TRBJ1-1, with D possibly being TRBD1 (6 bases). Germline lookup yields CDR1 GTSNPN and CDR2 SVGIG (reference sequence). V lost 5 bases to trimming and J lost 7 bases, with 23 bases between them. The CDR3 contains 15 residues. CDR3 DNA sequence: TGTGCCTGGGCCCAGGACAGTTTAAGAGGAGGTGAAGCTTTCTTT. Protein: CAWAQDSLRGGEAFF. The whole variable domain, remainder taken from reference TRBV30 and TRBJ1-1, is SQTIHQWPATLVQPVGSPLSLECTVEGTSNPNLYWYRQAAGRGLQLLFYSVGIGQISSEVPQNLSASRPQDRQFILSSKKLLLSDSGFYLCAWAQDSLRGGEAFFGQGTRLTVV.

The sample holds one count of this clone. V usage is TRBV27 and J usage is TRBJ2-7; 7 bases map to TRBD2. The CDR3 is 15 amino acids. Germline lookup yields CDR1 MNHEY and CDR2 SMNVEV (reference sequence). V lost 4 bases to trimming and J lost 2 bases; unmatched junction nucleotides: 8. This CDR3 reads CASSSRDYRTYEQYF. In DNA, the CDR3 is TGTGCCAGCAGTTCACGGGACTACAGGACCTACGAGCAGTACTTC.

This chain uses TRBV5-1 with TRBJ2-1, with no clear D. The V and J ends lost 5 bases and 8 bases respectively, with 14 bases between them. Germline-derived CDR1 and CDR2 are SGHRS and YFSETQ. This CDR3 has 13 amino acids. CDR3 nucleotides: TGCGCCAGCAGTCCTCCCAGGTTGGATGAGCAGTTCTTC. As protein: CASSPPRLDEQFF.

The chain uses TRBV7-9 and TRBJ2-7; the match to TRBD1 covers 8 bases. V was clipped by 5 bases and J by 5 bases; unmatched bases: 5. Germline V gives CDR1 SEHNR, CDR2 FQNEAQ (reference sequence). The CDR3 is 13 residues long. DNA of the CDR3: TGTGCCAGCAGCGGGGGACAGGCCCACGAGCAGTACTTC. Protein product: CASSGGQAHEQYF.

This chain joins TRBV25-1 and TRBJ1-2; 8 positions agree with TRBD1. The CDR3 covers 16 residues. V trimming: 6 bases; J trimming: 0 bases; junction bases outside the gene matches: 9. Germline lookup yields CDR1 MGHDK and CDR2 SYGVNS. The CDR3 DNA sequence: TGTGCCAGCAGCCCGGGACAGGTAGAAGCTAACTATGGCTACACCTTC. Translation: CASSPGQVEANYGYTF.

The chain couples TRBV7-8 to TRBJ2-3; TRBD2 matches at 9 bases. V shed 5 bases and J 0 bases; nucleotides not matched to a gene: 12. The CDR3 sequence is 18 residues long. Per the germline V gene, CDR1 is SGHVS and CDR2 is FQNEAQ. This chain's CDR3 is CASSPLGSSGASTDTQYF. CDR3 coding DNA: TGTGCCAGCAGCCCACTAGGTTCTAGCGGGGCCAGCACAGATACGCAGTATTTT.

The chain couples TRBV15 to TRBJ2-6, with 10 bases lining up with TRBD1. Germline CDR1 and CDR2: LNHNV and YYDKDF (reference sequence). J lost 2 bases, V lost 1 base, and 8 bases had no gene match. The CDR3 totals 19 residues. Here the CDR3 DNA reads TGTGCCACCAGCAGAGTTCGGGGACAGGGGTCCCCTGGGGCCAACGTCCTGACTTTC. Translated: CATSRVRGQGSPGANVLTF.

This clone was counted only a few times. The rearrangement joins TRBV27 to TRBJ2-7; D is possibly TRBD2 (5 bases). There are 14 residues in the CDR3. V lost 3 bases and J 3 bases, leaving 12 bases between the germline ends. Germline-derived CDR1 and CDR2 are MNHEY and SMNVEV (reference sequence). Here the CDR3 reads CASSFNRGNYEQYF. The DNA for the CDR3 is TGTGCCAGCAGTTTTAATCGGGGTAACTACGAGCAGTACTTC.

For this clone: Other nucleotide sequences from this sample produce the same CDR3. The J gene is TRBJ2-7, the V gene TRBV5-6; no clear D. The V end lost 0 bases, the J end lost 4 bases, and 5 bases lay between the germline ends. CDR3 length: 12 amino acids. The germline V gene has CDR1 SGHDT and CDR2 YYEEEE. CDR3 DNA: TGTGCCAGCAGCTTGGTGGGATACGAGCAGTACTTC. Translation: CASSLVGYEQYF.

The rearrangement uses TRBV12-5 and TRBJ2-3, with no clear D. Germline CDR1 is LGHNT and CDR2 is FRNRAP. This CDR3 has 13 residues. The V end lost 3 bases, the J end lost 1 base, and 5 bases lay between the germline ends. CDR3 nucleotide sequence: TGTGCTAGTGGTTTTTCAGGCACAGATACGCAGTATTTT. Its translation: CASGFSGTDTQYF.

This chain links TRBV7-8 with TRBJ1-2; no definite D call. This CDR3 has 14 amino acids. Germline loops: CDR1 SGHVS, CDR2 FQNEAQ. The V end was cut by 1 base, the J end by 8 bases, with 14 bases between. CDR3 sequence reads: CASSLVRPVGGYTF. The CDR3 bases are TGTGCCAGCAGCTTAGTAAGGCCCGTCGGGGGCTACACCTTC. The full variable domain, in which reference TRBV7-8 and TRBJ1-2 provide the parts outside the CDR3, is GAGVSQSPRYKVAKRGQDVALRCDPISGHVSLFWYQQALGQGPEFLTYFQNEAQLDKSGLPSDRFFAERPEGSVSTLKIQRTQQEDSAVYLCASSLVRPVGGYTFGSGTRLTVV.

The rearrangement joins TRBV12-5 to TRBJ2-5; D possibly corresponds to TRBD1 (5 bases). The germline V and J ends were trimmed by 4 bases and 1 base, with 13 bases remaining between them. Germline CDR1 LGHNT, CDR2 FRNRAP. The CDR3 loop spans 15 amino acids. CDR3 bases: TGTGCTAGTGGTTCCGGAAGGGGTTCCCAAGAGACCCAGTACTTC. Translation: CASGSGRGSQETQYF.

CDR3 bases: TGTGCCAGCAGCCCATCACCGGGACAGCCTTATGGCTACACCTTC. Translation: CASSPSPGQPYGYTF. The J gene is TRBJ1-2, the V gene TRBV9; 7 bases are shared with TRBD1. J gave up 5 bases and V 4 bases, and 11 bases lay outside the gene matches. Germline V lookup: CDR1 SGDLS, CDR2 YYNGEE. The CDR3 consists of 15 residues.

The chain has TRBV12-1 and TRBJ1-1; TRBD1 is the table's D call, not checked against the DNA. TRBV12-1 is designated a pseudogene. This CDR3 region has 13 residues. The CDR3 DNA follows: TGTGCCAGCAGCGCAGGGGGGAACACTGAAGCTTTCTTT. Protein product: CASSAGGNTEAFF.